This is a list of T cell receptor beta chains from one sample in a study of T cells in Graves' hyperthyroidism and ophthalmopathy. TCRdb analysed the multiplex PCR reads with MiXCR anew, one entry per CDR3 protein. The sample shows some 490,000 distinct CDR3 sequences, 22% of them seen only once. The sample taken for sequencing was blood. These receptors all come from a woman between 70 and 85 years old with Graves' ophthalmopathy. The CDR3 runs from the conserved cysteine through the conserved F or W. A D gene is named only where the DNA matches it firmly. Expanded clones are given a class, and other clones once, few, many or no size at all.

>.|TRBD2|TRBJ2-3|TRBV5-1
CASSNSGGPGWDTQYF
TGCGCCAGCAGCAACAGCGGGGGACCCGGCTGGGATACGCAGTATTTT
>few|.|TRBJ2-2|TRBV19
CASSPYIGQHTGELFF
TGTGCCAGTAGTCCTTACATCGGACAGCACACCGGGGAGCTGTTTTTT
>few|TRBD2|TRBJ2-5|TRBV12-3/TRBV12-4
CASSDLLAGGRETQYF
TGTGCCAGCAGTGACTTACTAGCGGGGGGGAGAGAGACCCAGTACTTC
>few|TRBD2|TRBJ2-7|TRBV7-3
CASSTAPGLGEQYF
TGTGCCAGCAGCACCGCCCCGGGACTAGGCGAGCAGTACTTC
>.|TRBD2|TRBJ2-1|TRBV7-9
CASSLAGLAGPNEQFF
TGTGCCAGCAGCTTAGCGGGACTAGCGGGGCCCAATGAGCAGTTCTTC
>many|TRBD1|TRBJ2-3|TRBV28
CASSSRTGSTDTQYF
TGTGCCAGCAGTTCCCGGACAGGTAGCACAGATACGCAGTATTTT
>many|TRBD2|TRBJ2-3|TRBV27
CASSLRESGRSPDTQYF
TGTGCCAGCAGTTTAAGGGAAAGCGGGAGAAGTCCAGATACGCAGTATTTT
>few|.|TRBJ2-7|TRBV6-7
CANGGQGTYEQYF
TGTGCCAATGGTGGGCAGGGGACCTACGAGCAGTACTTC
>.|.|TRBJ2-5|TRBV9
CASSETGIETQYF
TGTGCCAGCAGCGAGACAGGTATAGAGACCCAGTACTTC
>.|.|TRBJ1-3|TRBV6-1
CASNSGSSGNTIYF
TGTGCCAGCAATAGCGGATCCTCTGGAAACACCATATATTTT
>many|.|TRBJ2-3|TRBV2
CASSGGYTDTQYF
TGTGCCAGCAGCGGCGGATACACAGATACGCAGTATTTT
>.|TRBD1|TRBJ1-2|TRBV5-1
CASQLDRGNYGYTF
TGCGCCAGCCAATTGGACAGGGGAAACTATGGCTACACCTTC
>few|.|TRBJ1-5|TRBV6-2/TRBV6-3
CASSYSASNQPQHF
TGTGCCAGCAGTTACTCGGCCAGCAATCAGCCCCAGCATTTT
>.|.|TRBJ2-3|TRBV20-1
CSAESTGPDTQYF
TGCAGTGCTGAGAGTACCGGACCAGATACGCAGTATTTT
>.|TRBD2|TRBJ2-7|TRBV27
CASSGGNSYEQYF
TGTGCATCATCGGGGGGTAACTCCTACGAGCAGTACTTC
>many|TRBD2|TRBJ2-3|TRBV2
CASRGTSGSTDTQYF
TGTGCCAGCAGAGGGACTAGCGGGAGCACAGATACGCAGTATTTT
>few|TRBD2|TRBJ2-3|TRBV7-3
CASSLGTSGRSDTQYF
TGTGCCAGCAGCTTAGGGACTAGCGGGAGAAGTGATACGCAGTATTTT
>.|.|TRBJ1-2|TRBV9
CASSAEDYGYTF
TGTGCCAGCAGCGCGGAAGACTATGGCTACACCTTC
>few|TRBD1|TRBJ1-5|TRBV9
CASSATGEGNQPQHF
TGTGCCAGCAGCGCGACAGGGGAGGGCAATCAGCCCCAGCATTTT
>many|.|TRBJ2-5|TRBV7-2
CASSFRSRETQYF
TGTGCCAGCAGCTTTAGGAGTCGAGAGACCCAGTACTTC
>.|TRBD1|TRBJ2-7|TRBV6-2/TRBV6-3
CASIAGGLSEQYF
TGTGCCAGCATCGCAGGGGGCTTGAGCGAGCAGTACTTC
>few|.|TRBJ1-5|TRBV3-1
CASRKNQPQHF
TGTGCCAGCAGAAAGAATCAGCCCCAGCATTTT
>few|.|TRBJ2-7|TRBV20-1
CSAREHGQEIGEQYF
TGCAGTGCTAGAGAACACGGACAAGAAATCGGCGAGCAGTACTTC
>few|.|TRBJ1-2|TRBV28
CASRPEGGLRGYTF
TGTGCCAGCAGGCCGGAGGGAGGGTTGAGGGGCTACACCTTC
>few|.|TRBJ2-2|TRBV29-1
CSVRTVNTGELFF
TGCAGCGTCCGGACGGTTAACACCGGGGAGCTGTTTTTT
>.|.|TRBJ2-5|TRBV4-3
CASSQDEDSVQTQYF
TGCGCCAGCAGCCAAGATGAGGACAGCGTCCAGACCCAGTACTTC
>few|.|TRBJ1-5|TRBV2
CASSELPPGVTNQPQHF
TGTGCCAGCAGTGAATTACCCCCCGGGGTCACCAATCAGCCCCAGCATTTT
>many|TRBD2|TRBJ2-7|TRBV2
CASSECDSGICYEQYF
TGTGCCAGCAGTGAATGCGATAGCGGGATTTGCTACGAGCAGTACTTC
>.|TRBD1|TRBJ2-6|TRBV30
CAWSVKGGDGANVLTF
TGTGCCTGGAGTGTAAAAGGGGGCGATGGGGCCAACGTCCTGACTTTC
>few|TRBD2|TRBJ2-7|TRBV12-3/TRBV12-4
CASRSGTGKYYEQYF
TGTGCCAGCCGTAGCGGGACCGGAAAATACTACGAGCAGTACTTC
>few|.|TRBJ2-5|TRBV9
CASSVDSGRSETQYF
TGTGCCAGCAGCGTAGACTCCGGGAGAAGCGAGACCCAGTACTTC
>many|TRBD2|TRBJ2-7|TRBV7-9
CASSPPGLSYEQYF
TGTGCCAGCAGCCCCCCGGGACTATCCTACGAGCAGTACTTC